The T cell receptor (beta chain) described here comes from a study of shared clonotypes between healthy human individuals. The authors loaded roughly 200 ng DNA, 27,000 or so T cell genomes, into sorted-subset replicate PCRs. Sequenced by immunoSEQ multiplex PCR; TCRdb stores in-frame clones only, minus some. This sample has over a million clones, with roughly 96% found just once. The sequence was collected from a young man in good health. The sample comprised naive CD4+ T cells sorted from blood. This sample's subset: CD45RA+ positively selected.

CDR3 in DNA: TGTGCCAGTAGTATTCGACGGGGGGCTAGCGGGACTGATGGGGCCAACGTCCTGACTTTC. Amino acid sequence: CASSIRRGASGTDGANVLTF. V usage is TRBV19 and J usage is TRBJ2-6, with 9 bases lining up with TRBD2. The length of the CDR3 is 20 residues. V lost 3 bases, J lost 3 bases, and 15 bases stayed unmatched. Looked up from germline, CDR1 is LNHDA and CDR2 is SQIVND (reference sequence). Full variable domain (rest looked up from reference TRBV19 and TRBJ2-6): DGGITQSPKYLFRKEGQNVTLSCEQNLNHDAMYWYRQDPGQGLRLIYYSQIVNDFQKGDIAEGYSVSREKKESFPLTVTSAQKNPTAFYLCASSIRRGASGTDGANVLTFGAGSRLTVL.